This note documents a single TCR beta chain sequence. No cognate antigen has been identified for it. No quality values exist for individual bases; no much larger clone is one base distant. The entire isolated RNA was reverse transcribed using the High Capacity cDNA Reverse Transcription Kit, and thus expressed TCRB transcripts were sequenced. Deep immunoSEQ sequencing was performed on naive, central memory and regulatory T cell samples, with an average of about 4 million total reads per sample. Sorted cells were lysed in RLT buffer, and RNA was extracted using DNase-treated RNeasy Micro or Mini kits according to cell number. To prevent cross-contamination, each cell subset was processed individually, whereas patient and healthy donor samples were processed jointly. The immunoSEQ multiplex PCR was used to amplify TCRB sequences from cDNA, generating 87-bp fragments that spanned the CDR3 region. Sequencing of the amplicons was performed on the Illumina HiSeq platform. From the authors' description of their analysis: PCR bias was computationally corrected using synthetic template baselines, reads within Hamming distance 2 were collapsed, and singletons that could not be merged were discarded. Reads were aligned against IMGT to assign V, D and J genes, CDR3 length and insertions or deletions at six rearrangement sites. Clonotype counts were normalized to sorted cell number within each subset before computing true diversity and Gini coefficients with the tcR R package. Repertoire sharing was quantified using the overlap coefficient calculated on TCRB nucleotide sequences. Out-of-frame TCRB sequences from naive cells were analyzed to stand in for the pre-selection repertoire. TCRdb carries this immuneACCESS record with in-frame sequences only. Its versions omit some clonotypes, under half of them owing to an unresolved V gene in the studies checked, with the rest unexplained. That table gives V, J and clone size, and the DNA gave D and trimming. This sample is represented by under 300,000 clones; just over 20% of them were singletons. The top ten constitute more than 0.025% of the sample.

Each donor gave one peripheral blood draw, averaging approximately 120 mL, which was collected into heparinised tubes. Naive, central memory, regulatory and stem cell-like memory CD4+ T cells were sorted on a BD FACSAria II using a panel including CD45RO, CCR7, CD25, CD127, CD95 and CD27. A purity above 98% was achieved for all sorted populations. PBMCs were isolated right away by Lymphoprep density gradient centrifugation and were stained directly, without culture. Samples were stained and sorted in pairs, with one healthy donor and one patient per experiment, so that batch effects were minimized. Inclusive of the bounding cysteine and phenylalanine, the CDR3 is 13 residues long. CDR3 DNA only is kept here, 39 bases in frame from base 1. Trimmed from V: 2 bases; trimmed from J: 7 bases; junction bases lacking a gene match: 4. CDR1 SGHTA and CDR2 FQGNSA are derived from the germline V gene. These data come from a study of beta chain features in type 1 diabetes (dated by TCRdb to 2017 to 2018). Some background on the complete study: Mean age, gender distribution, total cell number and subset yield were not different between patients and healthy donors. A total of about 100,000,000 sorted cells were examined across all samples, and RNA yield correlated strongly with the number of cells per subset. In the study, recently diagnosed type 1 diabetes patients and matched healthy donors were compared on the TCRB repertoires of their sorted circulating CD4+ T cell subsets. Naive and central memory subsets were obtained from all 30 or so donors, but regulatory and stem cell-like memory subsets were isolated from only 8 patients and roughly eight healthy donors. Overall results and qualifications from the work: At VDJ recombination sites, patients with type 1 diabetes made fewer insertions and deleted more nucleotides, a pattern implying thymic rearrangement abnormalities. Because the HLA sub-analyses included only small numbers of individuals, any influence of HLA type on TCRB rearrangement was left unresolved. Sequencing cDNA rather than genomic DNA could over-represent highly expressing activated cells, although activation and CD3 levels did not differ between groups. Naive, central memory and regulatory TCRB repertoires appeared to be more alike among patients than among healthy donors. A moderate but significant shortening of TCRB CDR3 length was observed in type 1 diabetes patients in all four CD4+ subsets. PCR might favor shorter templates, but patient and control samples were amplified and corrected together, so any skew would affect both groups equally.

The V and J genes are TRBV7-2 and TRBJ2-7, with 8 central nucleotides matching TRBD1. The clonotype comes from a woman aged 40 to 55 with type 1 diabetes. Sample: naive CD4+ T cells from blood. This sample's cell subset or site label indicates: true naive CD4+ T cells. The CDR3 loop reads CASSLQGAGEQYF. The DNA sequence reads TGTGCCAGCAGCTTACAGGGGGCGGGGGAGCAGTACTTC.